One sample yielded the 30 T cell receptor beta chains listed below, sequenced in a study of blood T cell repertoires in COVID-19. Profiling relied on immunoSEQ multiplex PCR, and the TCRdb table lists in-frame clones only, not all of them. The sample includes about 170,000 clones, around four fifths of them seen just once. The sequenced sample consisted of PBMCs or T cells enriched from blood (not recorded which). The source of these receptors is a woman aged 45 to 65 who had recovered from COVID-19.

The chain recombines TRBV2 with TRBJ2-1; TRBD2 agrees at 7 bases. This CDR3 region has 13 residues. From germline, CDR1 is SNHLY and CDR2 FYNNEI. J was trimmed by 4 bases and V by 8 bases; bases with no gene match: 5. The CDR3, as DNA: TGTGCCAGCCCGCGGGGGAGTTACAATGAGCAGTTCTTC. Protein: CASPRGSYNEQFF.

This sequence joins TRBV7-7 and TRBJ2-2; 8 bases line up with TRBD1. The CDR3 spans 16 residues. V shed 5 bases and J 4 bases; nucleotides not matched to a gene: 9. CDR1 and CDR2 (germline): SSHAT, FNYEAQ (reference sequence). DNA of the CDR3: TGTGCCAGCAGCCAACAGCAGGGGGCGATCACCGGGGAGCTGTTTTTT. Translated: CASSQQQGAITGELFF.

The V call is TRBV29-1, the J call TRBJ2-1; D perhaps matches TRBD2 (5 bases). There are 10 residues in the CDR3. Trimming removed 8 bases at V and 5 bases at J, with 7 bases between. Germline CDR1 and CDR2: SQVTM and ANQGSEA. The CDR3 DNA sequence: TGCAGCTCCGGGGACAATGAGCAGTTCTTC. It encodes CSSGDNEQFF.

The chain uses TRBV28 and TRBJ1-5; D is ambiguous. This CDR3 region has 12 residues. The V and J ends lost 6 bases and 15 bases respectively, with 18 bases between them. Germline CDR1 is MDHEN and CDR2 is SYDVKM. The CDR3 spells CASRSNSGLPHF. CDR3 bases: TGTGCCAGCAGGTCTAACTCGGGATTGCCGCATTTT.

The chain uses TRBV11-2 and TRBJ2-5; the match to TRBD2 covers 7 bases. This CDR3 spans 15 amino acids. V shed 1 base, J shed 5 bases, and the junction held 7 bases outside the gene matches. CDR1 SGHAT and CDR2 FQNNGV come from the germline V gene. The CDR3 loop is CASSLGTSVQETQYF. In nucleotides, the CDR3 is TGTGCCAGCAGCTTAGGCACTAGCGTTCAGGAGACCCAGTACTTC. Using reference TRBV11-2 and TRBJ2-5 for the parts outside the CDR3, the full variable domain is EAGVAQSPRYKIIEKRQSVAFWCNPISGHATLYWYQQILGQGPKLLIQFQNNGVVDDSQLPKDRFSAERLKGVDSTLKIQPAKLEDSAVYLCASSLGTSVQETQYFGPGTRLLVL.

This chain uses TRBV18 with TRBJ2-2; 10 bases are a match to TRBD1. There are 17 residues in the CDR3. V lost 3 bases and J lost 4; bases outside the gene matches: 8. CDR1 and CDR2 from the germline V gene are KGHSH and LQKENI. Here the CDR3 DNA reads TGTGCCAGCTCACCTCTATCCGGGACAGGGGTCACCGGGGAGCTGTTTTTT. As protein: CASSPLSGTGVTGELFF.

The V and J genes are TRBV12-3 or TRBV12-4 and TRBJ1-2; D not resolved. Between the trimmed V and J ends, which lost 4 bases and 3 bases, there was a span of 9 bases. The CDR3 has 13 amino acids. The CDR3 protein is CASSWERYYGYTF. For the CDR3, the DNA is TGTGCCAGCAGTTGGGAGCGGTACTATGGCTACACCTTC.

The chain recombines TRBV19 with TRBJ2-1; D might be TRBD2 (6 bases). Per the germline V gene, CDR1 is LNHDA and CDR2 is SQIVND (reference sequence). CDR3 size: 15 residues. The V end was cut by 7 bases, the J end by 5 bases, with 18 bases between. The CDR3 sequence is CASKRDRGTNNEQFF. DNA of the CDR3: TGTGCCAGTAAAAGGGATCGGGGGACGAACAATGAGCAGTTCTTC.

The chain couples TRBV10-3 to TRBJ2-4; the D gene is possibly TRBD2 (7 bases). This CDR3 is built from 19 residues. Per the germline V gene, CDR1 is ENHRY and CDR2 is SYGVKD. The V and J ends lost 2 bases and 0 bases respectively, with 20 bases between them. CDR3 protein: CAISERGTPGGIAKNIQYF. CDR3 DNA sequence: TGTGCCATCAGTGAGAGGGGGACTCCGGGGGGCATAGCCAAAAACATTCAGTACTTC.

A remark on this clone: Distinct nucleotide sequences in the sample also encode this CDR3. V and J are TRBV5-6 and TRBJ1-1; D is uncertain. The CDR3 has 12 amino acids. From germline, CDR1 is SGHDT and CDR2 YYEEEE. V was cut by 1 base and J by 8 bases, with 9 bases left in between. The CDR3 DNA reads TGTGCCAGCAGCTTGCGAGGGAACGAAGCTTTCTTT. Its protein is CASSLRGNEAFF.

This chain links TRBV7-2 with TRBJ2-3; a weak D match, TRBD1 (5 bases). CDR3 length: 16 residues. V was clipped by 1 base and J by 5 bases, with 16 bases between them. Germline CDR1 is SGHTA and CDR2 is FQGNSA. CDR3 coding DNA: TGTGCCAGCAGCTTAGGTCCGGCTTTGGGGCAAGATACGCAGTATTTT. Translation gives CASSLGPALGQDTQYF.

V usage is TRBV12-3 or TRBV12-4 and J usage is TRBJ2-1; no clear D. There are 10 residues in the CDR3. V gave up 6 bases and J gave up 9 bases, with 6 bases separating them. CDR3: CASRGVEQFF. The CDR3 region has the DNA TGTGCCAGCAGGGGCGTTGAGCAGTTCTTC.

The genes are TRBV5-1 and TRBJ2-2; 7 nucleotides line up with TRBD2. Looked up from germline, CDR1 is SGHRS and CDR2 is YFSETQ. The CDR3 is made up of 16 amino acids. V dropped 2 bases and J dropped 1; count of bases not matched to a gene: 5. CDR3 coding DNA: TGCGCCAGCAGCTTTGAGGAGCGGGGGAACACCGGGGAGCTGTTTTTT. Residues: CASSFEERGNTGELFF.

In DNA, the CDR3 is TGTGCCAGCAGCGCACAGGGGGCTAAGGACTATGGCTACACCTTC. It codes for CASSAQGAKDYGYTF. V gene TRBV9 combines with J gene TRBJ1-2; 9 nucleotides agree with TRBD1. The CDR3 contains 15 residues. With V trimmed by 3 bases and J by 3 bases, 6 bases remained unmatched. CDR1 and CDR2 (germline): SGDLS, YYNGEE.

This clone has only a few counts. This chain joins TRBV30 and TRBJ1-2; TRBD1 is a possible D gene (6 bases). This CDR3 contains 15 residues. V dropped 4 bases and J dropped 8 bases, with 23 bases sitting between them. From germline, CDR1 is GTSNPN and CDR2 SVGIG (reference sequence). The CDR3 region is CAWKAAGNLQGGYTF. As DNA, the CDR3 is TGTGCCTGGAAGGCGGCAGGGAATCTCCAGGGGGGCTACACCTTC. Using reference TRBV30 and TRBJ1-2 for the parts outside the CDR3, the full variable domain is SQTIHQWPATLVQPVGSPLSLECTVEGTSNPNLYWYRQAAGRGLQLLFYSVGIGQISSEVPQNLSASRPQDRQFILSSKKLLLSDSGFYLCAWKAAGNLQGGYTFGSGTRLTVV.

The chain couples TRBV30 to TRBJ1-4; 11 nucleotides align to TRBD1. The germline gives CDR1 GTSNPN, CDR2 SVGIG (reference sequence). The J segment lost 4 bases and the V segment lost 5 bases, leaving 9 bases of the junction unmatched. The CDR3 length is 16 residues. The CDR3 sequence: CAWRSGQGAGNEKLFF. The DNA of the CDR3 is TGTGCCTGGCGATCCGGACAGGGGGCGGGTAATGAAAAACTGTTTTTT.

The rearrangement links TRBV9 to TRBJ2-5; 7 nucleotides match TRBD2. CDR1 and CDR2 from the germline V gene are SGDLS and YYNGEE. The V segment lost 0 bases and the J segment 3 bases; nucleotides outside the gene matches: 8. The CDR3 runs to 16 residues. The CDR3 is CASSVAEAGTEETQYF. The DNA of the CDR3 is TGTGCCAGCAGCGTAGCTGAAGCGGGGACCGAAGAGACCCAGTACTTC.

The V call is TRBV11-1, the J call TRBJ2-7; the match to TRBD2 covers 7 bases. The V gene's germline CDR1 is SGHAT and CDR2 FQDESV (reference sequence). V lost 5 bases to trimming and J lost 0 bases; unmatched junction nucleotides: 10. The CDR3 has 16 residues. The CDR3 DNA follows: TGTGCCAGCAGCCCATTCCCTAGCGGCAGCTCCTACGAGCAGTACGTC. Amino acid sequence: CASSPFPSGSSYEQYV.

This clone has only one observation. The DNA of the CDR3 is TGTGCCAGTAGGATTGGGACTAGCGGGGGGTCGGGCACCGGGGAGCTGTTTTTT. Translation: CASRIGTSGGSGTGELFF. The chain combines TRBV19 with TRBJ2-2; the match to TRBD2 covers 15 bases. The CDR3 is made up of 18 amino acids. After removal of 6 bases from V and 4 bases from J, the junction contained 9 bases not matched to a gene. From germline, CDR1 is LNHDA and CDR2 SQIVND (reference sequence).

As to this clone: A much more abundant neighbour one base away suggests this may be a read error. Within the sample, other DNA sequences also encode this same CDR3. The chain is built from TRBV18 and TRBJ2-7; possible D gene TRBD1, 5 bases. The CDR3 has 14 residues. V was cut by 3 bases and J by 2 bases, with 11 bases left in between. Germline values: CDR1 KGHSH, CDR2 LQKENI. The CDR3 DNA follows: TGTGCCAGCTCACCGCGGCAGGGAACCTACGAGCAGTACGTC. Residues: CASSPRQGTYEQYV.

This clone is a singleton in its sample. The DNA of the CDR3 is TGCGCCAGCAGCCCCGGACAGGGGGAGGGCTACACCTTC. It codes for CASSPGQGEGYTF. V and J are TRBV5-1 and TRBJ1-2, with TRBD1 matching 10 bases. V trimming: 4 bases; J trimming: 8 bases; junction bases outside the gene matches: 5. Germline loops: CDR1 SGHRS, CDR2 YFSETQ. CDR3 length equals 13 residues.

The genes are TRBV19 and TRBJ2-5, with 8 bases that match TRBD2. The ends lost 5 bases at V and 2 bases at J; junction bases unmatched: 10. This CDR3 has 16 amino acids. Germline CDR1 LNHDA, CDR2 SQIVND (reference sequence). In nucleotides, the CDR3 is TGTGCCAGTAGTTCGCGGGGGCCGGGGGGGCAAGAGACCCAGTACTTC. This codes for CASSSRGPGGQETQYF.

The CDR3 here is CASSSIRRPSQQETQYF. In nucleotides, the CDR3 is TGTGCCAGCAGCTCAATTAGGAGACCGTCCCAACAAGAGACCCAGTACTTC. J is TRBJ2-5 and V is TRBV11-2; the D is unclear. In germline, CDR1 is SGHAT, CDR2 FQNNGV. CDR3 length equals 17 residues. Trimming left V 4 bases short and J 2 bases short, with 20 bases between.

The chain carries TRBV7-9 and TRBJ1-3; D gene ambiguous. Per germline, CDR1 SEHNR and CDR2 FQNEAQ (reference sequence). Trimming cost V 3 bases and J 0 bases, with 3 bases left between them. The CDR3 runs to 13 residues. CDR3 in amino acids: CASSFNSGNTIYF. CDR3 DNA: TGTGCCAGCAGCTTTAACTCTGGAAACACCATATATTTT.

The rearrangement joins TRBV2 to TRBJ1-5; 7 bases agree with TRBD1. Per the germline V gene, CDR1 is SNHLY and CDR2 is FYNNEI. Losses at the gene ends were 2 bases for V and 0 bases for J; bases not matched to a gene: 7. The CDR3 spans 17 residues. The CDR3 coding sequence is TGTGCCAGCAGTGAAAGGGACAGAGTAAATAGCAATCAGCCCCAGCATTTT. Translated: CASSERDRVNSNQPQHF.

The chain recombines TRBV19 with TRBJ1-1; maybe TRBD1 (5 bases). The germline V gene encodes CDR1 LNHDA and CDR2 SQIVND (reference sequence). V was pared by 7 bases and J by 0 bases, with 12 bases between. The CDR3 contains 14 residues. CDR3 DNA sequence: TGTGCCAGTAACCCGGGGGACTTGAACACTGAAGCTTTCTTT. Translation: CASNPGDLNTEAFF.

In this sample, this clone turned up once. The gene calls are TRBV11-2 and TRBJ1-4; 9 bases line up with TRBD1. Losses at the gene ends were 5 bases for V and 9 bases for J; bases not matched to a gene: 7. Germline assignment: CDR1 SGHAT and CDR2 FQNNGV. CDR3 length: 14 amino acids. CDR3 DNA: TGTGCCAGCAGCCAAGACAGGGGGGGCAAAAAACTGTTTTTT. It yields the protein CASSQDRGGKKLFF.

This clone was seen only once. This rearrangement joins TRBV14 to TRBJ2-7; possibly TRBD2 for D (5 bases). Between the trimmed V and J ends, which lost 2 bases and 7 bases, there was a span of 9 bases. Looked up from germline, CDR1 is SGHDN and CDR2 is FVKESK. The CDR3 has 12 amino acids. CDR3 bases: TGTGCCAGCAGCCAAAGGCCGGGGGAGCAGTACGTC. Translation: CASSQRPGEQYV.

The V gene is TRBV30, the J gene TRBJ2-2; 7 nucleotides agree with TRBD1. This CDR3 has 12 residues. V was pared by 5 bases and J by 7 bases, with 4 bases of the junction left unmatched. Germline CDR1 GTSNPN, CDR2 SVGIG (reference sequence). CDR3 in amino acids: CAWAPGGGELFF. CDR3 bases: TGTGCCTGGGCCCCAGGGGGCGGGGAGCTGTTTTTT.

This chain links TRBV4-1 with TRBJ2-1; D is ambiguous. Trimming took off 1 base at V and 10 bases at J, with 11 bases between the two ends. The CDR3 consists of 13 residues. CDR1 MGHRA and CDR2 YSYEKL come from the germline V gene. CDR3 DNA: TGCGCCAGCAGCCAAGGGTCAGCGTTGGAGCAGTTCTTC. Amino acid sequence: CASSQGSALEQFF.